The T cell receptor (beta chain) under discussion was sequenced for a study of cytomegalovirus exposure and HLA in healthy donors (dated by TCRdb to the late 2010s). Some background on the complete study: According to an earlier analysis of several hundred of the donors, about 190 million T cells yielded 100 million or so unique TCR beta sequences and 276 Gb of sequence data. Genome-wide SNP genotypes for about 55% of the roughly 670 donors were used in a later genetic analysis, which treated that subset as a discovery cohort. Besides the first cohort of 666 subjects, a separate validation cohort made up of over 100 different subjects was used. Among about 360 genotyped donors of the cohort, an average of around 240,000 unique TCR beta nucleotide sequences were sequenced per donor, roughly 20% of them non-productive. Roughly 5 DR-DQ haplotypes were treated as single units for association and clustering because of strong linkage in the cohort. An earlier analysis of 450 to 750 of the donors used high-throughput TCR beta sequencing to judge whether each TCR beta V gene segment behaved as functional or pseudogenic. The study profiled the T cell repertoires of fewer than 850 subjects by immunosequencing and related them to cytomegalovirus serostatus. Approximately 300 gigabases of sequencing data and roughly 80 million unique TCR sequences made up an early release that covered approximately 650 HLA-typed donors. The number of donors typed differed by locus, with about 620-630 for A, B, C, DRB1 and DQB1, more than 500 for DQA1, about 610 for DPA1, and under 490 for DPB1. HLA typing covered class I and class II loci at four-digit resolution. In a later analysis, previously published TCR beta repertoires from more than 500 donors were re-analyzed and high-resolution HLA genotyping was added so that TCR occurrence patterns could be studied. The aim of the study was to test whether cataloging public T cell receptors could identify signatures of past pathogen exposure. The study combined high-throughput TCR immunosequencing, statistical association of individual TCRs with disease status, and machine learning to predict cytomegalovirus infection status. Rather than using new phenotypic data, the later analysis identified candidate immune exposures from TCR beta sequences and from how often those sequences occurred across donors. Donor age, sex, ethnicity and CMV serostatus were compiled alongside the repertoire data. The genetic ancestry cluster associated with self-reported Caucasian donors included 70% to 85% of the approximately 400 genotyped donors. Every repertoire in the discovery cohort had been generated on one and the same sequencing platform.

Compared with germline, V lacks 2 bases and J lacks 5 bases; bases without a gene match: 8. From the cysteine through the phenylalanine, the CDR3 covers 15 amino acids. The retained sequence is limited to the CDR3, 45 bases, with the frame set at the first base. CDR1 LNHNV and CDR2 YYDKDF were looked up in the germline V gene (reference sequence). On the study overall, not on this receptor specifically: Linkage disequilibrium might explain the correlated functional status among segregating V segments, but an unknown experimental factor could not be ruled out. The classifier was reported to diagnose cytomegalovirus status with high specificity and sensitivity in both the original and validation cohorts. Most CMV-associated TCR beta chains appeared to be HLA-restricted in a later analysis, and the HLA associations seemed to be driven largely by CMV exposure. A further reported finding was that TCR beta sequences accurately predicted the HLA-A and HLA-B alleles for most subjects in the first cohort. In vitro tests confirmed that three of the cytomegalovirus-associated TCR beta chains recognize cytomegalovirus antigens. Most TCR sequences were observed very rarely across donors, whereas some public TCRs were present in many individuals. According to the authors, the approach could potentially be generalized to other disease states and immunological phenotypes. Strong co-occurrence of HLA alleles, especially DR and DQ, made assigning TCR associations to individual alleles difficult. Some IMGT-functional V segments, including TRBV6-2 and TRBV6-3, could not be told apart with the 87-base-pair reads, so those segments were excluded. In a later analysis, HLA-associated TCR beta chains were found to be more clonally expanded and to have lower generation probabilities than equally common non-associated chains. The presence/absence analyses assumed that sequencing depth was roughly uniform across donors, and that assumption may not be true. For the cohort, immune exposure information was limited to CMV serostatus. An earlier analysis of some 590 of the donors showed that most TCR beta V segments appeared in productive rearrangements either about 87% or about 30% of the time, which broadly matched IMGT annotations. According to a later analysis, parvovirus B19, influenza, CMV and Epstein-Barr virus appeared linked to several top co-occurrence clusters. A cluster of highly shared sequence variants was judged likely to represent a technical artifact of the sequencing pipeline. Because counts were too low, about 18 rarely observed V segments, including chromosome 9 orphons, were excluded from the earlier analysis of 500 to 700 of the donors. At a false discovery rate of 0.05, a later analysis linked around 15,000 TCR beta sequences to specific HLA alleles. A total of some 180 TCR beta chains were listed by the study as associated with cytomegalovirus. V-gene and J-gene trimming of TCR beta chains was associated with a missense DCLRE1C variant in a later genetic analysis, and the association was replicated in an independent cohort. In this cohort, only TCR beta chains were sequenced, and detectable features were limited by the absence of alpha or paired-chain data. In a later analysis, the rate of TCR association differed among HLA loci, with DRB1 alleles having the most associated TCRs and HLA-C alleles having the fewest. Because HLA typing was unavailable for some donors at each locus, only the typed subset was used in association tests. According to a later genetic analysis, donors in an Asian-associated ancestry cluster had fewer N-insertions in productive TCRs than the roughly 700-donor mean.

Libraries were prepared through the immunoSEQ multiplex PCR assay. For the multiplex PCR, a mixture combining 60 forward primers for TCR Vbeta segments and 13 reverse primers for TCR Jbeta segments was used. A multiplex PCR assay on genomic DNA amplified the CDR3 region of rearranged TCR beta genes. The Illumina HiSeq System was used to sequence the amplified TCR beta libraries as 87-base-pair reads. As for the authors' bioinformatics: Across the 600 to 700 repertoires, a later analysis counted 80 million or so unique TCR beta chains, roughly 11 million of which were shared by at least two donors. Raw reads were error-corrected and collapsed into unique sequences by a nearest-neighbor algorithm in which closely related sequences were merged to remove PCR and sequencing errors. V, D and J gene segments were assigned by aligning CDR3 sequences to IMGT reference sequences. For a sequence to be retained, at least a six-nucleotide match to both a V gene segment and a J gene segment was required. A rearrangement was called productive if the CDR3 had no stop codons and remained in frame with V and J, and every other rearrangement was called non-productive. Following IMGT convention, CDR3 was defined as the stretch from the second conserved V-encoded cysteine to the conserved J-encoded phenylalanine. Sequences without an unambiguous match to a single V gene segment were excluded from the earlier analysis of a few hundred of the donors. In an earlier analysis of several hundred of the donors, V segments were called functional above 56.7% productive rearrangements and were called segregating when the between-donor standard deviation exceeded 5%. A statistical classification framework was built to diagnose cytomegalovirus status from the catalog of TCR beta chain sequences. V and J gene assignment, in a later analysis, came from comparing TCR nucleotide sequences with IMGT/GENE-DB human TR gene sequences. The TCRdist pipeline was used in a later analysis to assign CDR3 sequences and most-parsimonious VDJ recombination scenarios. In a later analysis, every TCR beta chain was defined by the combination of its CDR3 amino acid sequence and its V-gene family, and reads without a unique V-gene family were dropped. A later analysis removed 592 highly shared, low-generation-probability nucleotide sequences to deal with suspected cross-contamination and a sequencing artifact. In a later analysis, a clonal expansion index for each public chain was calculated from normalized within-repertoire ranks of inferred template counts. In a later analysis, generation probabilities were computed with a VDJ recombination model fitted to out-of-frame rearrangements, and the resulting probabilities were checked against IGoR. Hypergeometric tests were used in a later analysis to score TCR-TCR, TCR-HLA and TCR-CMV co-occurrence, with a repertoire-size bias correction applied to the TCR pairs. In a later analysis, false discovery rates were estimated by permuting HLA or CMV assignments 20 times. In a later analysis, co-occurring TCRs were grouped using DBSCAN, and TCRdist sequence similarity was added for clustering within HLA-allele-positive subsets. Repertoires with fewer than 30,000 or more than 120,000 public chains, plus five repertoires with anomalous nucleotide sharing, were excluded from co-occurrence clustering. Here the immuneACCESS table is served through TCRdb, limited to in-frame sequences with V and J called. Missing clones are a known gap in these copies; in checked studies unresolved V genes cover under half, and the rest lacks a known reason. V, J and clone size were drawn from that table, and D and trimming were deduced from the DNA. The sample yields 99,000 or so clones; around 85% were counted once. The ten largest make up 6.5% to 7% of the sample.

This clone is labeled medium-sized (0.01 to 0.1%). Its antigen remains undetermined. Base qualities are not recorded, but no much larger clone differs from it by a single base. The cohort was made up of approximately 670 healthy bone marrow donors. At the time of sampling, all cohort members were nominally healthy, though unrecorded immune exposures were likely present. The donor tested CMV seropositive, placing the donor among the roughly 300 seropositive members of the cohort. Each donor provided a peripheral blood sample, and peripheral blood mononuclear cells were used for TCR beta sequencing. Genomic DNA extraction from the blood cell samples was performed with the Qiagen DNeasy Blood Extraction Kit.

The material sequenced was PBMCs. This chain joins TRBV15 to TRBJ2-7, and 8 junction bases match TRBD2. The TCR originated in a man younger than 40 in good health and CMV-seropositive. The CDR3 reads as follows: CATSRSTSGGDEQYF. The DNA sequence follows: TGTGCCACCAGCAGATCCACGTCGGGGGGGGACGAGCAGTACTTC.